This is a list of T cell receptor beta chains from one sample in a study of T-cell reconstitution after alpha-beta-depleted transplantation in children. MiXCR was run by TCRdb on the PCR reads, yielding one entry per CDR3 protein. Of 15,000 to 20,000 distinct CDR3 sequences listed, roughly 12% were seen once; the top ten hold 71%. The specimen was PBMCs, mostly from graft donor cells, collected 180 days after TCRalphabeta/CD19-depleted stem cell transplant. Source of these receptors: a boy younger than two who had a stem cell transplant for Wiskott-Aldrich syndrome, so the T cells may come from the graft donor. The CDR3 runs from the conserved cysteine through the conserved F or W. Each record gives: V gene, J gene, D gene, clone size, CDR3 protein, CDR3 DNA. The D gene is left open where the match is weak. Some rows have no size entry. The others give once, few or many, or a class for an expanded clone.

v_call: TRBV27; j_call: TRBJ2-7; d_call: TRBD2; clone_size: many; cdr3_aa: CASSLKGLAGGLSYEQYF; cdr3_nt: TGTGCCAGCAGTTTAAAGGGACTAGCGGGAGGACTTTCCTACGAGCAGTACTTC
v_call: TRBV5-1; j_call: TRBJ1-3; d_call: NA; clone_size: many; cdr3_aa: CASSSYGTPAGNTIYF; cdr3_nt: TGCGCCAGCAGCTCATACGGGACACCGGCTGGAAACACCATATATTTT
v_call: TRBV18; j_call: TRBJ2-1; d_call: TRBD2; clone_size: many; cdr3_aa: CASSPGLAGSGEQFF; cdr3_nt: TGTGCCAGCTCACCGGGACTAGCGGGTTCAGGGGAGCAGTTCTTC
v_call: TRBV18; j_call: TRBJ1-4; d_call: NA; clone_size: many; cdr3_aa: CASSPRGAEEKLFF; cdr3_nt: TGTGCCAGCTCACCACGGGGGGCAGAGGAAAAACTGTTTTTT
v_call: TRBV7-6; j_call: TRBJ2-2; d_call: TRBD1; clone_size: many; cdr3_aa: CASSLEQGASRNTGELFF; cdr3_nt: TGTGCCAGCAGCTTAGAGCAGGGGGCATCGCGGAACACCGGGGAGCTGTTTTTT
v_call: TRBV12-3/TRBV12-4; j_call: TRBJ2-2; d_call: TRBD1; clone_size: many; cdr3_aa: CASSYGRGPGELFF; cdr3_nt: TGTGCCAGCAGTTACGGCAGGGGGCCCGGGGAGCTGTTTTTT
v_call: TRBV7-9; j_call: TRBJ1-4; d_call: TRBD1; clone_size: many; cdr3_aa: CASRFPGQGNEKLFF; cdr3_nt: TGTGCCAGCAGATTCCCGGGACAGGGGAATGAAAAACTGTTTTTT
v_call: TRBV29-1; j_call: TRBJ2-7; d_call: NA; clone_size: NA; cdr3_aa: CSAGTWDYEQYF; cdr3_nt: TGCAGCGCCGGGACGTGGGACTACGAGCAGTACTTC
v_call: TRBV27; j_call: TRBJ1-2; d_call: TRBD1; clone_size: many; cdr3_aa: CASSLAERTGRQGHGYTF; cdr3_nt: TGTGCCAGCAGTTTAGCTGAGCGGACAGGGAGACAGGGCCATGGCTACACCTTC
v_call: TRBV7-9; j_call: TRBJ1-1; d_call: NA; clone_size: NA; cdr3_aa: CASSFLGPNAQAFF; cdr3_nt: TGTGCCAGCAGCTTCCTCGGGCCCAACGCCCAAGCTTTCTTT
v_call: TRBV7-2; j_call: TRBJ2-3; d_call: NA; clone_size: many; cdr3_aa: CASSFPRTDTQYF; cdr3_nt: TGTGCCAGCAGCTTTCCCCGCACAGATACGCAGTATTTT
v_call: TRBV5-1; j_call: TRBJ1-1; d_call: NA; clone_size: many; cdr3_aa: CASSLLASPGTEAFF; cdr3_nt: TGCGCCAGCAGCCTACTGGCGTCCCCGGGAACTGAAGCTTTCTTT
v_call: TRBV3-1; j_call: TRBJ2-2; d_call: NA; clone_size: many; cdr3_aa: CASSQTRTGELFF; cdr3_nt: TGTGCCAGCAGCCAGACAAGGACCGGGGAGCTGTTTTTT